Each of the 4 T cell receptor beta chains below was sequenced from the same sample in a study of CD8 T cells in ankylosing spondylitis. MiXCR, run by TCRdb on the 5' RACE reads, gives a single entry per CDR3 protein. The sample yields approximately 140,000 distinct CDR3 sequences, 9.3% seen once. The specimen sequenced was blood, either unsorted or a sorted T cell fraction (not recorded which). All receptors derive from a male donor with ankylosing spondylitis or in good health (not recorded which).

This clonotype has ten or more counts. The CDR3 bases are TGCAGTGCAACCCCCCCTGGGGCCAACGTCCTGACTTTC. Translating it yields CSATPPGANVLTF. This chain connects TRBV20-1 to TRBJ2-6; no definite D call. Germline-derived CDR1 and CDR2 are DFQATT and SNEGSKA (reference sequence). The CDR3 extends over 13 amino acids. V lost 6 bases and J 2 bases, leaving 8 bases between the germline ends.

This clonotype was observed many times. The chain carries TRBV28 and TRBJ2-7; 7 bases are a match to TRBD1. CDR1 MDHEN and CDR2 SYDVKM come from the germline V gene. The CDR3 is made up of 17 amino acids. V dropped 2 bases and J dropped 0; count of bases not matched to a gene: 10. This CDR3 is CASSLPNRGFYSYEQYF. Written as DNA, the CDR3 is TGTGCCAGCAGTTTACCCAACAGGGGTTTTTACTCCTACGAGCAGTACTTC.

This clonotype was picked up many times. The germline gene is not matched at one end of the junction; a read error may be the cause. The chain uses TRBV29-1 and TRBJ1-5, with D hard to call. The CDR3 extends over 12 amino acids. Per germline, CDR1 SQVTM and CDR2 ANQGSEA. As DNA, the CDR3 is TGCAGCGTCCGGGAAAGCAATCACCCCCAGCATTTT. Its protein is CSVRESNHPQHF.

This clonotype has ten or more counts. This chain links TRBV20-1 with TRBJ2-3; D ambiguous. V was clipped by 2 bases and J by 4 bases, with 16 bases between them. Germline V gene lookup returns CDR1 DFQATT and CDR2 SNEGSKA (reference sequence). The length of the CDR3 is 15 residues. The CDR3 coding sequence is TGCAGTGCTAGAAACGGACGGCTAGAGGCAGATACGCAGTATTTT. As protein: CSARNGRLEADTQYF.